This T cell receptor (beta chain) was identified in a study of regulatory T cells in long-lasting Graves disease. CDR1 SQVTM and CDR2 ANQGSEA come from the germline V gene. The trim removed 4 bases at V and 2 bases at J, leaving 6 bases unmatched. There are 14 residues in the CDR3. Time point denoted: persistent/refractory GD, antithyroid drugs over 5 years with positive TRAb. PBMCs were the source of the RNA used for TCR sequencing. Details on this clonotype: No antigen is known for it.

General study results and limits: TRBV28, TRBJ1-2 and TRBJ2-5 were favored in persistent disease. Persistent patients shared more public clonotypes (about 2,700) than new patients (approximately 970). Those with persistent Graves' had less TCR diversity than newly diagnosed patients.

Library construction for TCR beta used iRepertoire HTBI primers and Arm-PCR of CDR3 regions. One entry per CDR3 protein, called by TCRdb with MiXCR from the multiplex PCR reads. The sample lists some 470,000 distinct CDR3 sequences; approximately 21% were seen once. This material consisted of peripheral blood mononuclear cells (PBMCs), taken when the disease was refractory, from a patient treated with antithyroid drugs. The receptor comes from a female donor with Graves disease. This chain joins TRBV29-1 and TRBJ2-5, with 8 bases fitting TRBD2. CDR3 nucleotides: TGCAGCGTTGCCGGGACTAGTCGGCAAGAGACCCAGTACTTC. This encodes CSVAGTSRQETQYF. Combining the CDR3 with reference TRBV29-1 and TRBJ2-5 gives the whole variable domain SAVISQKPSRDICQRGTSLTIQCQVDSQVTMMFWYRQQPGQSLTLIATANQGSEATYESGFVIDKFPISRPNLTFSTLTVSNMSPEDSSIYLCSVAGTSRQETQYFGPGTRLLVL.